This TCR beta chain is from a study of T cell responses to AZD1222 COVID-19 vaccine. Overall study findings and caveats: Donor demographics were predominantly white British with a female majority; clonal diversity may be underestimated. Unmutated variant regions are reportedly the target of nearly half of TCRs that are spike-specific.

Germline V gene data show CDR1 as SGHNT and CDR2 as YYREEE (reference sequence). The CDR3 totals 14 residues. Trimming shortened V by 4 bases and J by 3 bases, and 13 bases separated the two germline ends. This clone was observed a handful of times. Its matching antigen is unknown. Only in-frame clones appear in the TCRdb table, and some are missing; sequencing was by immunoSEQ multiplex PCR. The sample consists of 95,000 to 150,000 clones, about 90% of them appearing once. The source material was peripheral blood, sampled on day 0 of AZD1222 vaccination. The V gene is TRBV5-4, the J gene TRBJ1-1; D possibly corresponds to TRBD1 (5 bases). The receptor's source is an adult in good health. In nucleotides, the CDR3 is TGTGCCAGCAGCCGACTCTCGGGGGACACTGAAGCTTTCTTT. The encoded protein is CASSRLSGDTEAFF.